This T cell receptor (beta chain) was captured in a study of OX40 agonist ivuxolimab in advanced cancers. Study details: Having had anti-PD-1, anti-PD-L1 or anti-CTLA-4 therapy before was allowed, and roughly 40% had some. Study outcomes and limitations: Relative to CD4+ cells, CD8+ T cells on average had more expanded clones. Some of the nonresponding patients also showed low levels of normalized T-cell clonal expansion.

This clone was seen just once. What it binds is unknown. The CDR3 has 14 residues. The ends were cut back, 7 bases at V and 1 base at J, with 14 bases in the middle. Germline assignment: CDR1 ENHRY and CDR2 SYGVKD. Profiling relied on immunoSEQ multiplex PCR, and the TCRdb table lists in-frame clones only, not all of them. The sample shows about 83,000 clones, less than 85% of them seen only once. The material was CD4+ or CD8+ T cells sorted from blood, obtained in a trial of the OX40 agonist ivuxolimab. The chain carries TRBV10-3 and TRBJ2-7; D is possibly TRBD1 (6 bases). This sequence originates from an adult with an advanced solid tumor such as melanoma, head and neck, liver or kidney cancer. The CDR3 here is CAIKMTGESYEQYF. DNA for the CDR3: TGTGCCATCAAGATGACAGGAGAGTCCTACGAGCAGTACTTC.